This T cell receptor (beta chain) comes out of a study of blood T cells in healthy people across ages. The CDR3 is made up of 14 amino acids. Trimming left V 6 bases short and J 0 bases short, with 9 bases between. Germline assignment: CDR1 ENHRY and CDR2 SYGVKD. Per-sample yields of isolated PBMCs were at least 6 million. A second PCR of about 6 to 12 cycles used a sample-barcoded 5' primer and a J-beta primer mix. With 12 random nucleotides, a template-switch adaptor tagged each individual cDNA molecule. One entry per CDR3 protein, called by TCRdb with MiXCR from the 5' RACE reads. This table holds hundreds of thousands of distinct CDR3 sequences, roughly two fifths found once. The table lists this clonotype with many counts. Its antigen is unknown. The study's findings and limits: Expanded clonotype shifts may have been confounded, as the donors had an unknown CMV status. Significant beta diversity loss was already apparent by age 40, declining roughly linearly.

The V call is TRBV10-3, the J call TRBJ2-1; possibly TRBD2 for D (5 bases). The sequence derives from a man of 80 years or more in good health. Sample: blood. The CDR3 protein is CAISPGSSYNEQFF. The CDR3 region has the DNA TGTGCCATCAGCCCGGGGAGCTCCTACAATGAGCAGTTCTTC.